This record covers a single TCR beta chain. What it recognizes is unknown. The data were obtained in a study of graft-versus-host responses after intestinal transplantation. Study-wide background: Recipients underwent multivisceral, liver-intestinal, or isolated intestinal transplants.

Generated by immunoSEQ multiplex PCR, the TCRdb table keeps only in-frame clones and is missing some. Here the sample spans about 19,000 clones, about 65% being singletons. Germline CDR1 reads SQVTM; CDR2 reads ANQGSEA. The CDR3 is 12 residues long. With 4 bases removed from V and 2 bases from J, the gap between germline ends came to 6 bases. The study's findings and limits: Across patients carrying graft-donor T cell macrochimerism, allografts held high graft-versus-host to host-versus-graft clonal ratios.

Investigators treated the graft tissue so that it released intraepithelial and lamina propria lymphocytes. This material consisted of ileum tissue, taken 20 days after intestinal transplant. This TCR came from a human patient who received an intestinal transplant, so some T cells may come from the graft donor. This chain links TRBV29-1 with TRBJ2-1; D is unresolved. The CDR3 nucleotides are TGCAGCGTTGTCCAGACCTACAATGAGCAGTTCTTC. Residues: CSVVQTYNEQFF.